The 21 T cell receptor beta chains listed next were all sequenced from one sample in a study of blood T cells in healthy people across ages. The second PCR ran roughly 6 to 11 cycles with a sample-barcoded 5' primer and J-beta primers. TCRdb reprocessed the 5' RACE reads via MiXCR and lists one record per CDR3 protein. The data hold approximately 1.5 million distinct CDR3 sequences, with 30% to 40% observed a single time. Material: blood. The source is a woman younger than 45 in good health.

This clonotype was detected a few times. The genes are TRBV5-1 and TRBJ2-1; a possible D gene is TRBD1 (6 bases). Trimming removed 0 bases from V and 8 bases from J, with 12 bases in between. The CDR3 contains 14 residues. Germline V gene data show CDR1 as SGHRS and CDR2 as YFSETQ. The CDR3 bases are TGCGCCAGCAGCTTGGACGGGGCAGGGGATGAGCAGTTCTTC. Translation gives CASSLDGAGDEQFF.

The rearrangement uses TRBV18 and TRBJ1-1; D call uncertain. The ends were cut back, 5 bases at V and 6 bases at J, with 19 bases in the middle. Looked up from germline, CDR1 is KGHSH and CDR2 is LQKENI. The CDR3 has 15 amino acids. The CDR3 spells CASSSPTWSDPEAFF. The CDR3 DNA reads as TGTGCCAGCTCATCGCCTACATGGTCTGATCCTGAAGCTTTCTTT.

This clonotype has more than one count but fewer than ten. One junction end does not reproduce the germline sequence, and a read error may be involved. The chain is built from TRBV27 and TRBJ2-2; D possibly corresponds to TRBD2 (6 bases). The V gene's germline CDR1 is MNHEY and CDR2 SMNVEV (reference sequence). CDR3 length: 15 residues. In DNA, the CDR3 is TGTGCCAGCAGCCCCGGCTTAGCGGCAACCGGGGAGCGGTTTTTT. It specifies CASSPGLAATGERFF.

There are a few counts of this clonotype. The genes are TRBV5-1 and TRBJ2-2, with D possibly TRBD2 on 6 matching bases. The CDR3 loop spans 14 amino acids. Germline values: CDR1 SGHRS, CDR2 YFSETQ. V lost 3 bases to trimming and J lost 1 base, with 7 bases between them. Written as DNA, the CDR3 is TGCGCCAGCAGCTCAGCGGGGAACACCGGGGAGCTGTTTTTT. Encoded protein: CASSSAGNTGELFF.

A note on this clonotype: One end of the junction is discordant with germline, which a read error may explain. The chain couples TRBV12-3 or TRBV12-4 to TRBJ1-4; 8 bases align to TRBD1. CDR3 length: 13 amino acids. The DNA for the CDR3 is TGTGCCAGCAGTTACGTACAGGGGGAAAAACGGTTTTTT. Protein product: CASSYVQGEKRFF.

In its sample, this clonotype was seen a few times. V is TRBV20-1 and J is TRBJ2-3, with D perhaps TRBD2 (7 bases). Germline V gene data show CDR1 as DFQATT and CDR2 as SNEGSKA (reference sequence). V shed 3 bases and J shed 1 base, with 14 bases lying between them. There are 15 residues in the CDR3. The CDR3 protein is CSASRGADRTDTQYF. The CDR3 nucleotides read TGCAGTGCTAGCCGGGGGGCCGACCGCACAGATACGCAGTATTTT.

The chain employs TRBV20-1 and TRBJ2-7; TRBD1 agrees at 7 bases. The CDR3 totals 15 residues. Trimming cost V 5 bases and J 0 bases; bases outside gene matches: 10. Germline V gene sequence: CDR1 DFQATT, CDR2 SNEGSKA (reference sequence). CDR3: CSAWDSGLSSYEQYF. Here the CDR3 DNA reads TGCAGTGCTTGGGACAGCGGACTGAGCTCCTACGAGCAGTACTTC.

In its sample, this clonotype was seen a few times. CDR3 DNA sequence: TGTGCCACCGAAGATAGCGGGGGCCCCTTCAATGAGCAGTTCTTC. Residues: CATEDSGGPFNEQFF. This chain uses TRBV7-9 with TRBJ2-1; 9 nucleotides agree with TRBD2. The CDR3 loop spans 15 amino acids. The junction had 13 bases not matched to a gene; V was cut back by 10 bases and J by 6 bases. Germline V gene sequence: CDR1 SEHNR, CDR2 FQNEAQ (reference sequence).

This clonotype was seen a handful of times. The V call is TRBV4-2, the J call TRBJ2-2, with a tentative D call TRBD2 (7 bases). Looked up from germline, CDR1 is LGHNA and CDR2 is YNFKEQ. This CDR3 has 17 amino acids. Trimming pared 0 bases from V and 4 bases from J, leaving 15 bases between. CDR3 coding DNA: TGTGCCAGCAGCCAAGACCCCTCACGGGGGGCCACCGGGGAGCTGTTTTTT. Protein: CASSQDPSRGATGELFF.

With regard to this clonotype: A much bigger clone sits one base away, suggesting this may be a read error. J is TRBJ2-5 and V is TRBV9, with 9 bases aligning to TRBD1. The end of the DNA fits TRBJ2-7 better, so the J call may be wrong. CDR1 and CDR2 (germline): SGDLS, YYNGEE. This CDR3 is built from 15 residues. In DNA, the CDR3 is TGTGCCAGCGGCGTAGAGACAGGGGGAACCTACGAGCAGTACTTC. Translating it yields CASGVETGGTYEQYF.

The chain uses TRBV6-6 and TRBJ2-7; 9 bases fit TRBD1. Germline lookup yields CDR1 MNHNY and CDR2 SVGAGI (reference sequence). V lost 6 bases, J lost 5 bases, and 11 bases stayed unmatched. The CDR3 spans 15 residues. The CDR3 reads CASSRTGGSPNEQYF. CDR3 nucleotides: TGTGCCAGCAGCCGAACAGGGGGCTCCCCCAACGAGCAGTACTTC.

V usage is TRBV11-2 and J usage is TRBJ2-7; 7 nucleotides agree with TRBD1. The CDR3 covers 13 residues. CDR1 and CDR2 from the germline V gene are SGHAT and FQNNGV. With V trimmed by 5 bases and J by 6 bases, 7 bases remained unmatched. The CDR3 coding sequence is TGTGCCAGCAGCCTAGGGGACAGTGGCGAGCAGTACTTC. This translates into CASSLGDSGEQYF.

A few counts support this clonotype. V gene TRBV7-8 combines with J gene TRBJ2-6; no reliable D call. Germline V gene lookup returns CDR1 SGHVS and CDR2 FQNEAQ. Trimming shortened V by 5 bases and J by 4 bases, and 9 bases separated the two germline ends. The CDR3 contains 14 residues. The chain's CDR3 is CASSPRSGANVLTF. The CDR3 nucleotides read TGTGCCAGCAGCCCGAGGTCCGGGGCCAACGTCCTGACTTTC.

The CDR3 spells CASSGLAGLYEQYF. The CDR3 DNA is TGTGCCAGCTCGGGACTAGCGGGATTATACGAGCAGTACTTC. The V and J genes are TRBV11-2 and TRBJ2-7, with 13 positions matching TRBD2. The CDR3 loop spans 14 amino acids. Germline CDR1 SGHAT, CDR2 FQNNGV. Germline trimming cut 8 bases from V and 4 bases from J; bases unmatched to any gene: 5.

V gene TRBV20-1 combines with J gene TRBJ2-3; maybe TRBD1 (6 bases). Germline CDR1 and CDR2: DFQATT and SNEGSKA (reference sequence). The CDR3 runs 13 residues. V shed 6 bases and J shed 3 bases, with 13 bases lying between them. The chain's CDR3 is CSARKGETDTQYF. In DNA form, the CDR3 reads TGCAGTGCGCGCAAGGGGGAGACAGATACGCAGTATTTT.

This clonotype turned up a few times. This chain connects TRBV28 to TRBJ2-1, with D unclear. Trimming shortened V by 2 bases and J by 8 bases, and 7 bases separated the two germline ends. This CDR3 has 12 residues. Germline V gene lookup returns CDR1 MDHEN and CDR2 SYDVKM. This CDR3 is CASSLRAYEQFF. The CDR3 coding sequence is TGTGCCAGCAGTTTAAGGGCCTATGAGCAGTTCTTC.

CDR3 in DNA: TGTGCCAGCAGAAGTGGCGGCCAAACCGGGGAGCTGTTTTTT. Encoded protein: CASRSGGQTGELFF. The rearrangement uses TRBV12-3 or TRBV12-4 and TRBJ2-2; D remains ambiguous. With 6 bases removed from V and 5 bases from J, the gap between germline ends came to 13 bases. The CDR3 is made up of 14 amino acids.

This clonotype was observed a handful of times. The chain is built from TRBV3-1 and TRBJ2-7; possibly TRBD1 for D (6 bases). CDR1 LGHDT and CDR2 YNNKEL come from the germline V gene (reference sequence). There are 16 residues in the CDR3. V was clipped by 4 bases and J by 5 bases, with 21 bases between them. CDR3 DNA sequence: TGTGCCAGCAGCCCTACCGGGACATATGCGTCCCACGAGCAGTACTTC. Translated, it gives CASSPTGTYASHEQYF.

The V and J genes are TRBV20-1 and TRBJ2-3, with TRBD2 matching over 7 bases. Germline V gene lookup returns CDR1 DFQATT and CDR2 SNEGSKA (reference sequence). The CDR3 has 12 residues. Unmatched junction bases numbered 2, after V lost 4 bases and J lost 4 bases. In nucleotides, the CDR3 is TGCAGTGCTAATGGGGGGGCAGATACGCAGTATTTT. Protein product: CSANGGADTQYF.

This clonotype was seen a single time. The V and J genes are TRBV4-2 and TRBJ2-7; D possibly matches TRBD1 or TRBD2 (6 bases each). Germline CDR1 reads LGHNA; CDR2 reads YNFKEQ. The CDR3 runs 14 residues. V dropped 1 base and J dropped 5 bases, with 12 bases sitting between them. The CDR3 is CASSQGLGGNEQYF. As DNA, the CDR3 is TGTGCCAGCAGCCAAGGGTTGGGGGGCAACGAGCAGTACTTC.

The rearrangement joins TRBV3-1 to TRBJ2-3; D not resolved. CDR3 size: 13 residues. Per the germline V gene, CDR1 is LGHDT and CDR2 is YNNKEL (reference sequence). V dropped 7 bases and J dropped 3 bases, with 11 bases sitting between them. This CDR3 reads CASTLLGTDTQYF. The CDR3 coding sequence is TGTGCCAGCACCCTCCTCGGGACAGATACGCAGTATTTT.